Following are 32 T cell receptor beta chains from one sample sequenced in a study of blood T cells in healthy people across ages (dated by TCRdb to 2014 to 2015). The receptor library was made with 5' RACE. A second PCR of about 6 to 11 cycles was performed with a sample-barcoded 5' primer and a J-beta primer mix. TCRdb passed the public sequencing reads through fastp at Q25 and MiXCR, retaining productive beta sequences. Entries are consolidated by CDR3 protein sequence, retaining the most common genes and DNA. Recorded for this sample are some 1,800,000 distinct CDR3 sequences; 35% to 50% of them occurred a single time. The ten largest account for roughly 23% of the sample. Sequenced material: blood. The receptors derive from a human donor in good health.

Of note for this clonotype: This may come from a read error, since a much larger clone is one base off. V usage is TRBV5-1 and J usage is TRBJ2-4, with 12 nucleotides matching TRBD1. The assigned J gene may be wrong: the sequence end matches TRBJ2-7 better. This CDR3 is 15 amino acids long. The germline V gene has CDR1 SGHRS and CDR2 YFSETQ. CDR3 DNA sequence: TGCGCCAGCAGCGAACAGGGGACAGGGGGCAACGAGCAGTACTTC. Protein sequence: CASSEQGTGGNEQYF.

J is TRBJ2-1 and V is TRBV9; possible D gene TRBD2, 6 bases. The germline V gene has CDR1 SGDLS and CDR2 YYNGEE. This CDR3 contains 14 residues. The germline V and J ends were trimmed by 0 bases and 5 bases, with 9 bases remaining between them. The CDR3 here is CASSVVGGHNEQFF. The CDR3 DNA reads TGTGCCAGCAGCGTAGTCGGGGGACACAATGAGCAGTTCTTC.

This clonotype was counted only a few times. The chain links TRBV21-1 to TRBJ2-3; TRBD1, the table's D call, lacks a check against the DNA. TRBV21-1 is an annotated pseudogene. CDR3 size: 9 residues. The CDR3 spells CAGTVTQYF. The CDR3 nucleotides are TGTGCCGGGACGGTGACGCAGTATTTT.

This clonotype was detected a few times. The chain combines TRBV7-2 with TRBJ1-2; no clear D gene. Trimming removed 3 bases at V and 6 bases at J, with 11 bases between. The CDR3 sequence is 13 residues long. Germline assignment: CDR1 SGHTA and CDR2 FQGNSA. The CDR3 coding sequence is TGTGCCAGCAGCTTGACGGCCCAAGATGGCTACACCTTC. It translates to CASSLTAQDGYTF.

The chain is built from TRBV20-1 and TRBJ2-5; either TRBD1 or TRBD2 may fit D (5 bases each). The CDR3 runs to 15 residues. Trimming shortened V by 0 bases and J by 2 bases, and 13 bases separated the two germline ends. Germline V CDR1 and CDR2: DFQATT, SNEGSKA (reference sequence). This CDR3 is CSARDRGRNQETQYF. The CDR3, as DNA: TGCAGTGCTAGAGATCGGGGACGGAATCAAGAGACCCAGTACTTC.

The CDR3 is CASSPSGGALRFTDTQYF. CDR3 bases: TGTGCCAGCAGCCCTAGCGGGGGGGCTTTGAGGTTCACAGATACGCAGTATTTT. The chain uses TRBV6-2 or TRBV6-3 and TRBJ2-3; 12 bases line up with TRBD2. Trimming took 6 bases from V and 2 from J; bases not matched to a gene: 12. The germline gives CDR1 MNHEY, CDR2 SVGEGT. This CDR3 has 18 residues.

In this sample, this clonotype turned up a few times. CDR3 sequence: CASSQGGAGFYEQYF. CDR3 sequence (DNA): TGTGCCAGCAGCCAAGGAGGGGCGGGCTTTTACGAGCAGTACTTC. The V call is TRBV4-2, the J call TRBJ2-7, with D perhaps matching TRBD1 or TRBD2 (5 bases each). V lost 1 base, J lost 4 bases, and 14 bases lay in between. This CDR3 region has 15 residues. In germline, CDR1 is LGHNA, CDR2 YNFKEQ.

The genes are TRBV6-6 and TRBJ1-5, with 9 bases that match TRBD1. CDR1 is MNHNY and CDR2 is SVGAGI in the germline V gene (reference sequence). V lost 5 bases, J lost 5 bases, and 7 bases stayed unmatched. The CDR3 extends over 15 amino acids. The CDR3, as DNA: TGTGCCAGCAGTACTGGACAGGGGCCCTATCAGCCCCAGCATTTT. Its translation: CASSTGQGPYQPQHF.

The J gene is TRBJ2-1, the V gene TRBV7-2; 9 bases match TRBD2. Germline values: CDR1 SGHTA, CDR2 FQGNSA. Unmatched junction bases numbered 8, after V lost 5 bases and J lost 6 bases. This CDR3 is built from 15 residues. CDR3 bases: TGTGCCAGCAGCCAGCGGGGGGCCGGGGTCAATGAGCAGTTCTTC. Encoded protein: CASSQRGAGVNEQFF.

This clonotype has only a few counts. The chain employs TRBV29-1 and TRBJ1-2; D not resolved. Trimming shortened V by 1 base and J by 7 bases, and 19 bases separated the two germline ends. Germline V lookup: CDR1 SQVTM, CDR2 ANQGSEA. This CDR3 is 15 amino acids long. The CDR3 DNA is TGCAGCGTTGAAGGATATAGTTGGGGAGAAGGTGGCTACACCTTC. Residues: CSVEGYSWGEGGYTF.

This clonotype was counted between two and nine times. This rearrangement joins TRBV10-3 to TRBJ2-1, with D hard to call. Germline V gene data show CDR1 as ENHRY and CDR2 as SYGVKD. The V end lost 7 bases, the J end lost 6 bases, and 7 bases lay between the germline ends. This CDR3 has 11 amino acids. CDR3 sequence: CAITSSNEQFF. The CDR3 nucleotides are TGTGCCATCACGTCCAGCAATGAGCAGTTCTTC.

J is TRBJ1-2 and V is TRBV7-3; possible D gene TRBD1, 6 bases. CDR3 length: 14 residues. Trimming stripped 5 bases from V and 4 bases from J, with 14 bases between. Germline CDR1 is SGHTA and CDR2 is FQGTGA. The CDR3 DNA follows: TGTGCCAGCAGCCCCGCGGGGGGGCGCTATGGCTACACCTTC. This codes for CASSPAGGRYGYTF.

In this sample, this clonotype turned up a few times. The chain combines TRBV12-3 or TRBV12-4 with TRBJ1-6; D remains unclear. The CDR3 loop spans 14 amino acids. V was clipped by 2 bases and J by 5 bases, with 7 bases between them. In nucleotides, the CDR3 is TGTGCCAGCAGTTTAAGTCGGAATAATTCACCCCTCCACTTT. Translated, it gives CASSLSRNNSPLHF.

This clonotype was seen more than once but under ten times. The chain carries TRBV5-1 and TRBJ2-7; weak D call: TRBD2 (5 bases). Germline-derived CDR1 and CDR2 are SGHRS and YFSETQ. The V end lost 4 bases, the J end lost 0 bases, and 14 bases lay between the germline ends. This CDR3 is built from 15 residues. CDR3 nucleotide sequence: TGCGCCAGCAGCCCCGGGAACCGCGACTCCTACGAGCAGTACTTC. The encoded protein is CASSPGNRDSYEQYF.

The chain carries TRBV7-3 and TRBJ2-7; TRBD1 is a possible D gene (6 bases). Germline CDR1 is SGHTA and CDR2 is FQGTGA. This CDR3 is built from 15 residues. Trimming took off 4 bases at V and 5 bases at J, with 18 bases between the two ends. CDR3 sequence: CASSSLTGRGNEQYF. DNA of the CDR3: TGTGCCAGCAGCTCCCTGACAGGTCGGGGCAACGAGCAGTACTTC.

V usage is TRBV4-3 and J usage is TRBJ2-7; possibly TRBD1 or TRBD2 for D (5 bases each). V was cut by 0 bases and J by 2 bases, with 14 bases left in between. Germline-derived CDR1 and CDR2 are LGHNA and YSLEER. The CDR3 runs 16 residues. CDR3 in DNA: TGCGCCAGCAGCCAAGAAACCGGGACCTCTACCTACGAGCAGTACTTC. Encoded protein: CASSQETGTSTYEQYF.

The rearrangement joins TRBV29-1 to TRBJ2-3; no clear D gene. Trimming shortened V by 7 bases and J by 11 bases, and 16 bases separated the two germline ends. Germline CDR1 and CDR2: SQVTM and ANQGSEA. This CDR3 has 11 residues. The CDR3 sequence is CSATTSDLQYF. As DNA, the CDR3 is TGCAGCGCCACAACCTCGGACCTGCAGTATTTT.

This clonotype was seen only a few times. The chain carries TRBV7-2 and TRBJ2-1, with TRBD2 matching over 10 bases. The CDR3 is made up of 12 amino acids. Germline CDR1 and CDR2: SGHTA and FQGNSA. Germline trimming cut 4 bases from V and 15 bases from J; bases unmatched to any gene: 6. The CDR3 here is CASSSGTSDLFF. Here the CDR3 DNA reads TGTGCCAGCAGCTCCGGGACTAGCGATTTGTTCTTC.

This chain uses TRBV5-1 with TRBJ2-1; 11 bases map to TRBD1. This CDR3 region has 15 residues. Germline assignment: CDR1 SGHRS and CDR2 YFSETQ. The junction had 8 bases not matched to a gene; V was cut back by 4 bases and J by 8 bases. The CDR3 sequence: CASSPWDRGSDEQFF. CDR3 in DNA: TGCGCCAGCAGCCCATGGGACAGGGGGTCTGATGAGCAGTTCTTC.

V is TRBV11-1 and J is TRBJ2-5, with D unclear. The J call may be in error: the DNA end matches TRBJ2-7 better. Per germline, CDR1 SGHAT and CDR2 FQDESV (reference sequence). The CDR3 has 14 amino acids. The CDR3: CASSLASSDYEQYF. CDR3 nucleotides: TGTGCCAGCAGCTTAGCGTCCTCGGACTACGAGCAGTACTTC.

This clonotype was observed a handful of times. This sequence joins TRBV6-2 or TRBV6-3 and TRBJ2-1, with D possibly TRBD2 on 7 matching bases. Germline V gives CDR1 MNHEY, CDR2 SVGEGT. The CDR3 is 18 residues long. V gave up 6 bases and J gave up 4 bases, with 25 bases separating them. This CDR3 reads CASSSPFLKGGEYNEQFF. As DNA, the CDR3 is TGTGCCAGCAGCTCCCCATTCTTAAAGGGGGGGGAGTACAATGAGCAGTTCTTC.

In this sample, this clonotype turned up a few times. The rearrangement links TRBV20-1 to TRBJ1-1, with a tentative D call TRBD1 (5 bases). Germline CDR1 reads DFQATT; CDR2 reads SNEGSKA (reference sequence). CDR3 length equals 15 residues. With 2 bases removed from V and 4 bases from J, the gap between germline ends came to 17 bases. The CDR3 is CSARPGAGPGTEAFF. In DNA form, the CDR3 reads TGCAGTGCTAGACCTGGGGCAGGCCCGGGCACTGAAGCTTTCTTT.

V is TRBV12-3 or TRBV12-4 and J is TRBJ2-3; no clear D. This CDR3 spans 15 amino acids. V lost 3 bases to trimming and J lost 0 bases, with 10 bases between them. CDR3 loop: CASSFGHTSTDTQYF. The DNA for the CDR3 is TGTGCCAGCAGTTTCGGCCACACTAGCACAGATACGCAGTATTTT.

This clonotype occurred a few times. The chain couples TRBV6-5 to TRBJ2-3; D tentatively fits TRBD1 or TRBD2 (6 bases each). V shed 8 bases and J shed 8 bases, with 11 bases lying between them. The germline CDR1 and CDR2 sequences are MNHEY and SVGAGI. The length of the CDR3 is 11 residues. CDR3: CASHKGGTQYF. CDR3 in DNA: TGTGCCAGCCACAAGGGGGGTACGCAGTATTTT.

This clonotype was seen a handful of times. The chain carries TRBV4-3 and TRBJ1-5; D is perhaps TRBD1 (5 bases). CDR3 length: 15 residues. Germline V CDR1 and CDR2: LGHNA, YSLEER. Trimming left V 4 bases short and J 2 bases short, with 12 bases between. CDR3 sequence (DNA): TGCGCCAGCAGCCTATATCGCAGGGGCAATCAGCCCCAGCATTTT. Translating it yields CASSLYRRGNQPQHF.

V is TRBV6-2 or TRBV6-3 and J is TRBJ1-1; D gene ambiguous. Germline-derived CDR1 and CDR2 are MNHEY and SVGEGT. The CDR3 consists of 13 residues. V lost 4 bases and J lost 5, with 11 bases in between. In nucleotides, the CDR3 is TGTGCCAGCAGTTTAAATGTATGGACTGAAGCTTTCTTT. Translating gives CASSLNVWTEAFF.

The rearrangement joins TRBV20-1 to TRBJ2-7; TRBD2 aligns across 7 bases. Unmatched junction bases numbered 6, after V lost 1 base and J lost 3 bases. Looked up from germline, CDR1 is DFQATT and CDR2 is SNEGSKA (reference sequence). The length of the CDR3 is 14 residues. The CDR3 coding sequence is TGCAGTGCTAGAGGACTGAGCGGGAACTACGAGCAGTACTTC. Encoded protein: CSARGLSGNYEQYF.

On this clonotype itself: This sequence may be a read error, since a much larger clone differs from it by one base. This chain joins TRBV6-2 or TRBV6-3 and TRBJ1-5; D remains unclear. Per germline, CDR1 MNHEY and CDR2 SVGEGT. Trimming left V 2 bases short and J 4 bases short, with 6 bases between. This CDR3 contains 13 residues. CDR3 region: CASSYGENQPQHF. The CDR3, as DNA: TGTGCCAGCAGTTACGGGGAGAATCAGCCCCAGCATTTT.

The rearrangement joins TRBV6-2 or TRBV6-3 to TRBJ1-2; the D is unclear. The V gene lost 5 bases and the J gene lost 6 bases, with 10 bases spanning the gap. Germline-derived CDR1 and CDR2 are MNHEY and SVGEGT. This CDR3 region has 12 residues. This chain's CDR3 is CASSRAAHGYTF. As DNA, the CDR3 is TGTGCCAGCAGTCGGGCAGCCCATGGCTACACCTTC.

This clonotype was seen a handful of times. The rearrangement links TRBV7-2 to TRBJ1-2, with 8 bases that match TRBD1. V dropped 1 base and J dropped 5; count of bases not matched to a gene: 6. Germline V gene data show CDR1 as SGHTA and CDR2 as FQGNSA. The CDR3 sequence is 15 residues long. The CDR3: CASSLVRGQGYGYTF. The DNA for the CDR3 is TGTGCCAGCAGCTTAGTTCGCGGACAGGGTTATGGCTACACCTTC. The whole variable domain, remainder taken from reference TRBV7-2 and TRBJ1-2, is GAGVSQSPSNKVTEKGKDVELRCDPISGHTALYWYRQSLGQGLEFLIYFQGNSAPDKSGLPSDRFSAERTGGSVSTLTIQRTQQEDSAVYLCASSLVRGQGYGYTFGSGTRLTVV.

The genes are TRBV20-1 and TRBJ1-2; D perhaps matches TRBD1 (5 bases). V was cut by 2 bases and J by 7 bases, with 17 bases left in between. Germline V gives CDR1 DFQATT, CDR2 SNEGSKA (reference sequence). This CDR3 spans 14 amino acids. In DNA, the CDR3 is TGCAGTGCTAGACCAGGGACTGCGTACCTTGGCTACACCTTC. Its protein is CSARPGTAYLGYTF.

This clonotype was counted between two and nine times. V gene TRBV11-3 combines with J gene TRBJ2-6; 8 bases map to TRBD2. CDR3 size: 18 residues. Germline V gene data show CDR1 as SGHNT and CDR2 as YENEEA. Trimming took 0 bases from V and 1 from J; bases not matched to a gene: 5. In DNA, the CDR3 is TGTGCCAGCAGCTTAGATGCGGGGGGCGCATCTGGGGCCAACGTCCTGACTTTC. It specifies CASSLDAGGASGANVLTF.